A selection of T cell receptor beta chains follows, all from one sample in a study of shared clonotypes between healthy human individuals. Assay: immunoSEQ multiplex PCR; the TCRdb copy retains only in-frame clones and omits some. Seen here are some 2,000,000 clones, roughly 94% observed once, and the top ten hold 0.1% to 0.15%. Material for sequencing was naive CD4+ T cells sorted from blood. The receptors derive from a man aged 18 to 29 in good health. Each CDR3 is given with its conserved first and last residue. The D gene is left open where the match is weak. Only part of the rows carry a size: once, few, many, or a class if the clone is expanded.

d_call j_call v_call clone_size cdr3_length cdr3_aa cdr3_nt
NA TRBJ2-3 TRBV6-6 NA 13 CASSDGPTDTQYF TGTGCCAGCAGTGACGGCCCCACAGATACGCAGTATTTT
TRBD2 TRBJ2-5 TRBV6-1 NA 16 CASSEGTSGRAETQYF TGTGCCAGCAGTGAGGGGACTAGCGGGAGGGCAGAGACCCAGTACTTC
NA TRBJ1-5 TRBV2 NA 15 CASSVQGSLNQPQHF TGTGCCAGCAGTGTACAGGGTTCCCTAAATCAGCCCCAGCATTTT
TRBD1 TRBJ2-1 TRBV27 NA 15 CASSLTGGSYNEQFF TGTGCCAGCAGTTTGACAGGGGGCTCCTACAATGAGCAGTTCTTC
NA TRBJ2-6 TRBV18 NA 17 CASSPGAPPGGANVLTF TGTGCCAGCTCACCGGGGGCCCCACCGGGGGGGGCCAACGTCCTGACTTTC
NA TRBJ2-4 TRBV4-1 NA 16 CASSSDRTIAKNIQYF TGCGCCAGCAGCTCAGACAGGACCATAGCCAAAAACATTCAGTACTTC
NA TRBJ2-4 TRBV11-2 NA 15 CASSRDGIAKNIQYF TGTGCCAGCAGCCGAGACGGGATAGCCAAAAACATTCAGTACTTC
NA TRBJ2-2 TRBV30 NA 14 CAWSVSVGTGELFF TGTGCCTGGAGTGTATCAGTGGGAACCGGGGAGCTGTTTTTT
NA TRBJ2-6 TRBV7-2 NA 14 CASTYNFGANVLTF TGTGCCAGCACCTACAACTTTGGGGCCAACGTCCTGACTTTC
TRBD2 TRBJ2-3 TRBV29-1 NA 14 CSAKGTSGTDTQYF TGCAGCGCGAAGGGGACTAGCGGCACAGATACGCAGTATTTT
NA TRBJ2-3 TRBV11-2 NA 17 CASSLGGFSPSTDTQYF TGTGCCAGCAGCTTGGGGGGATTCAGCCCAAGCACAGATACGCAGTATTTT
NA TRBJ2-1 TRBV7-2 NA 12 CASSLMYNEQFF TGTGCCAGCAGCTTGATGTACAATGAGCAGTTCTTC
TRBD1 TRBJ2-5 TRBV27 NA 15 CASSSRQGASETQYF TGTGCCAGCAGTTCCCGACAGGGGGCGAGTGAGACCCAGTACTTC
NA TRBJ2-7 TRBV5-1 NA 13 CASSLNGIYEQYF TGCGCCAGCAGCCTAAACGGAATCTACGAGCAGTACTTC
NA TRBJ1-5 TRBV20-1 NA 11 CSAPLGRPQHF TGCAGTGCTCCGCTCGGCCGGCCCCAGCATTTT
NA TRBJ1-6 TRBV2 NA 13 CAGQGISNSPLHF TGTGCCGGCCAGGGTATTTCCAACTCACCCCTCCACTTT
TRBD2 TRBJ2-5 TRBV5-1 NA 16 CASSIPTSGKQETQYF TGCGCCAGCAGCATTCCGACTAGCGGGAAACAAGAGACCCAGTACTTC
NA TRBJ2-7 TRBV11-2 NA 13 CASSRGARYEQYF TGTGCCAGCAGCCGCGGGGCCCGCTACGAGCAGTACTTC
TRBD1 TRBJ2-7 TRBV6-4 NA 12 CASSVQGSEQYF TGTGCCAGCAGTGTACAGGGGTCCGAGCAGTACTTC
TRBD2 TRBJ2-3 TRBV28 NA 15 CASSLSGRGTDTQYF TGTGCCAGCAGCCTTAGCGGGAGAGGAACAGATACGCAGTATTTT
NA TRBJ1-1 TRBV2 NA 11 CASSLRAGAFF TGTGCCAGCAGTTTACGAGCTGGCGCTTTCTTT
TRBD2 TRBJ2-7 TRBV7-2 NA 15 CASSLARPTGLAPDF TGTGCCAGCAGCTTAGCGCGGCCTACGGGACTAGCTCCGGACTTC
NA TRBJ2-2 TRBV5-4 NA 15 CASSNGQPRAGELFF TGTGCCAGCAGCAACGGACAGCCGAGGGCCGGGGAGCTGTTTTTT
NA TRBJ1-2 TRBV30 NA 12 CAWRQSSYGYTF TGTGCCTGGAGGCAGTCGTCCTATGGCTACACCTTC
NA TRBJ2-3 TRBV19 NA 11 CASSIADTQYF TGTGCCAGTAGTATAGCCGATACGCAGTATTTT
NA TRBJ2-2 TRBV5-1 NA 15 CASSLGGSTTGELFF TGCGCCAGCAGCTTGGGAGGGAGTACCACCGGGGAGCTGTTTTTT
NA TRBJ1-1 TRBV4-1 NA 15 CASSQNPSLNTEAFF TGCGCCAGCAGCCAGAACCCGTCTTTGAACACTGAAGCTTTCTTT
NA TRBJ2-2 TRBV5-1 NA 15 CASSLGTPNTGELFF TGCGCCAGCAGCCTAGGGACACCGAACACCGGGGAGCTGTTTTTT
TRBD1 TRBJ2-7 TRBV6-6 NA 14 CASYRDRGSYEQYF TGTGCCAGCTACCGGGACAGGGGCTCCTACGAGCAGTACTTC
TRBD2 TRBJ2-5 TRBV5-8 NA 16 CASSRGLAGTQETQYF TGTGCCAGCAGCCGTGGACTAGCGGGTACCCAAGAGACCCAGTACTTC
NA TRBJ1-3 TRBV6-6 NA 13 CASSQSSGNTIYF TGTGCCAGCAGTCAATCTTCTGGAAACACCATATATTTT
TRBD2 TRBJ2-7 TRBV27 NA 14 CASSLDLAGGEQYF TGTGCCAGCAGTTTAGATCTAGCGGGAGGCGAGCAGTACTTC
NA TRBJ1-1 TRBV6-6 NA 15 CASRKSTPMNTEAFF TGTGCCAGCAGAAAGTCGACACCCATGAACACTGAAGCTTTCTTT
NA TRBJ2-3 TRBV30 once 13 CAWSVDHTDTQYF TGTGCCTGGAGCGTAGACCACACAGATACGCAGTATTTT
NA TRBJ1-5 TRBV10-2 NA 13 CASSDPGNQPQHF TGCGCCAGCAGTGATCCCGGCAATCAGCCCCAGCATTTT
NA TRBJ2-1 TRBV11-3 once 11 CASSLSNEQFF TGTGCCAGCAGCCTGTCTAACGAGCAGTTCTTC
NA TRBJ2-6 TRBV19 NA 14 CASNDDPGANVLTF TGTGCCAGTAACGACGATCCTGGGGCCAACGTCCTGACTTTC
NA TRBJ2-7 TRBV11-2 NA 15 CASISTGGQLGEQYF TGTGCCAGCATCTCAACCGGGGGACAGCTGGGAGAGCAGTACTTC
NA TRBJ2-4 TRBV6-1 NA 14 CASILGGTQNIQYF TGTGCCAGCATCTTAGGGGGAACCCAAAACATTCAGTACTTC
NA TRBJ2-2 TRBV21-1 once 16 CASSNQGFLNTGELFF TGTGCCAGCAGCAATCAGGGCTTTCTGAACACCGGGGAGCTGTTTTTT
TRBD1 TRBJ2-2 TRBV7-9 NA 15 CASRSDRANTGELFF TGTGCCAGCAGATCCGACAGGGCGAACACCGGGGAGCTGTTTTTT
NA TRBJ2-6 TRBV5-1 NA 16 CASSWPVASGANVLTF TGCGCCAGCAGCTGGCCCGTGGCCTCTGGGGCCAACGTCCTGACTTTC
NA TRBJ1-4 TRBV4-1 NA 16 CASSQEGDRNNEKLFF TGCGCCAGCAGCCAAGAGGGAGACAGAAATAATGAAAAACTGTTTTTT
TRBD1 TRBJ2-7 TRBV7-8 NA 14 CASSWTGGQVEQYF TGTGCCAGCAGCTGGACAGGGGGGCAGGTCGAGCAGTACTTC
NA TRBJ2-1 TRBV15 once 14 CATSRKRDYNEQFF TGTGCCACCAGCAGAAAACGGGATTACAATGAGCAGTTCTTC
NA TRBJ2-2 TRBV5-5 NA 16 CASSPREGTNTGELFF TGTGCCAGCAGCCCCCGGGAAGGCACTAACACCGGGGAGCTGTTTTTT
NA TRBJ2-1 TRBV6-5 once 15 CASSSFRTAYNEQFF TGTGCCAGCAGTTCGTTTCGGACAGCCTACAATGAGCAGTTCTTC
TRBD2 TRBJ2-3 TRBV30 NA 16 CAWRGPGGGKMDTQYF TGTGCCTGGAGGGGCCCCGGGGGGGGCAAAATGGATACGCAGTATTTT
NA TRBJ1-1 TRBV30 NA 14 CAIRPSGVNTEAFF TGTGCCATCCGGCCCAGCGGGGTGAACACTGAAGCTTTCTTT
TRBD1 TRBJ2-7 TRBV28 NA 14 CASSLRGPPYEQYF TGTGCCAGCAGTTTGAGGGGGCCCCCCTACGAGCAGTACTTC
NA TRBJ2-5 TRBV10-3 NA 14 CAISDSGLRETQYF TGTGCCATCAGTGACTCGGGCTTGCGGGAGACCCAGTACTTC
NA TRBJ1-6 TRBV5-5 NA 13 CASSLGYNSPLHF TGTGCCAGCAGCTTAGGATATAATTCACCCCTCCACTTT
NA TRBJ2-1 TRBV20-1 NA 11 CSARGIGQQFF TGCAGTGCTAGGGGGATAGGGCAGCAGTTCTTC
NA TRBJ2-7 TRBV10-3 NA 16 CAISGSGEGSSYEQYF TGTGCCATCAGTGGGTCCGGCGAGGGTAGCTCCTACGAGCAGTACTTC